Shown below are 20 T cell receptor beta chains from a single sample sequenced in a study of T cell repertoires in cytomegalovirus infection. Their recognized antigens are unknown. TCRdb reprocessed the reads via MiXCR and lists one record per CDR3 protein. The sample includes approximately 110,000 distinct CDR3 sequences, 32% of them seen just once. Material: CD8+ T cells from cultured PBMCs, obtained from culture after CMV antigen stimulation. The receptors stem from a human donor in good health (CMV status not recorded). Some clones in this sample may be carry-over from other donors' samples.

The DNA of the CDR3 is TGTGCCAGCAGTTTAGCCGGGACAGGGTTTACTGGGGCCAACGTCCTGACTTTC. It yields the protein CASSLAGTGFTGANVLTF. The chain has TRBV12-3 or TRBV12-4 and TRBJ2-6, with 9 bases lining up with TRBD1. This CDR3 has 18 residues. V was clipped by 0 bases and J by 2 bases; unmatched bases: 5.

This clonotype was counted only a few times. The chain employs TRBV7-8 and TRBJ2-1; TRBD1 aligns across 7 bases. The length of the CDR3 is 16 residues. V shed 4 bases, J shed 6 bases, and the junction held 12 bases outside the gene matches. Germline V gives CDR1 SGHVS, CDR2 FQNEAQ. CDR3 sequence: CASSSLRGGGINEQFF. In DNA form, the CDR3 reads TGTGCCAGCAGCTCCCTACGAGGGGGCGGAATCAATGAGCAGTTCTTC.

This clonotype occurred a few times. This sequence joins TRBV25-1 and TRBJ2-7; D ambiguous. The CDR3 totals 12 residues. Trimming removed 7 bases at V and 5 bases at J, with 12 bases between. Germline V lookup: CDR1 MGHDK, CDR2 SYGVNS. CDR3 coding DNA: TGTGCCAGCAAAAGCAGAGGCCACGAGCAGTACTTC. Residues: CASKSRGHEQYF.

The chain couples TRBV5-3 to TRBJ1-2; D is perhaps TRBD1 (6 bases). TRBV5-3 belongs to the ORF category, with a function that is uncertain. The CDR3 runs to 14 residues. Trimming stripped 4 bases from V and 5 bases from J, with 15 bases between. CDR3 loop: CARSPTGSNYGYTF. CDR3 bases: TGTGCCAGAAGCCCGACAGGATCCAATTATGGCTACACCTTC.

The V and J genes are TRBV6-1 and TRBJ1-2; D is undetermined. Germline V CDR1 and CDR2: MNHNS, SASEGT. This CDR3 has 12 amino acids. V lost 5 bases and J lost 8, with 12 bases in between. CDR3 in DNA: TGTGCCAGCAGTTACCGCGGAGACGGCTACACCTTC. Translation: CASSYRGDGYTF.

This clonotype was detected a few times. The chain carries TRBV5-1 and TRBJ2-5, with 11 bases fitting TRBD1. CDR1 and CDR2 (germline): SGHRS, YFSETQ. After removal of 3 bases from V and 0 bases from J, the junction contained 10 bases not matched to a gene. The CDR3 is 18 amino acids. The CDR3 spells CASSSGQGVLGYQETQYF. For the CDR3, the DNA is TGCGCCAGCAGCTCGGGACAGGGGGTATTGGGGTACCAAGAGACCCAGTACTTC.

This clonotype was recorded many times. The chain uses TRBV7-9 and TRBJ1-5, with TRBD1 as a possible D gene (6 bases). Germline CDR1 and CDR2: SEHNR and FQNEAQ (reference sequence). The ends were cut back, 2 bases at V and 6 bases at J, with 11 bases in the middle. CDR3 length: 14 amino acids. The DNA for the CDR3 is TGTGCCAGCAGCTTATCAGGGGCAGGTCAGCCCCAGCATTTT. Translating it yields CASSLSGAGQPQHF.

This chain uses TRBV11-3 with TRBJ1-5; D is unresolved. The CDR3 extends over 18 amino acids. Trimming stripped 1 base from V and 0 bases from J, with 16 bases between. Germline V CDR1 and CDR2: SGHNT, YENEEA. The DNA of the CDR3 is TGTGCCAGCAGCTTAGCTTTACCAGTGTACTATAGCAATCAGCCCCAGCATTTT. Its protein product is CASSLALPVYYSNQPQHF. Using reference TRBV11-3 and TRBJ1-5 for the parts outside the CDR3, the full variable domain is EAGVVQSPRYKIIEKKQPVAFWCNPISGHNTLYWYLQNLGQGPELLIRYENEEAVDDSQLPKDRFSAERLKGVDSTLKIQPAELGDSAVYLCASSLALPVYYSNQPQHFGDGTRLSIL.

This clonotype was detected only a few times. The chain joins TRBV10-3 to TRBJ2-7; D possibly corresponds to TRBD2 (6 bases). This CDR3 is 16 amino acids long. V lost 0 bases, J lost 5 bases, and 17 bases lay in between. Germline lookup yields CDR1 ENHRY and CDR2 SYGVKD. The CDR3 protein is CAISESGGRWEDEQYF. In DNA form, the CDR3 reads TGTGCCATCAGTGAGTCCGGGGGACGTTGGGAAGACGAGCAGTACTTC.

The chain is built from TRBV19 and TRBJ2-5; no clear D gene. Germline V gives CDR1 LNHDA, CDR2 SQIVND (reference sequence). The CDR3 consists of 17 residues. Trimming took 0 bases from V and 0 from J, leaving 14 bases between them. The CDR3 loop reads CASSIDLYGTNQETQYF. CDR3 coding DNA: TGTGCCAGTAGTATAGATCTTTATGGAACAAACCAAGAGACCCAGTACTTC.

This clonotype was detected a few times. V gene TRBV12-5 combines with J gene TRBJ1-5; 7 nucleotides match TRBD1. CDR3 length equals 16 residues. The trim removed 0 bases at V and 4 bases at J, leaving 6 bases unmatched. Germline values: CDR1 LGHNT, CDR2 FRNRAP. Here the CDR3 reads CASGLVQGTQNQPQHF. The CDR3 region has the DNA TGTGCTAGTGGTTTGGTACAGGGGACACAAAATCAGCCCCAGCATTTT.

The chain links TRBV25-1 to TRBJ2-2; D not certain. CDR1 and CDR2 from the germline V gene are MGHDK and SYGVNS. Trimming cost V 1 base and J 7 bases, with 10 bases left between them. The CDR3 has 14 residues. CDR3 coding DNA: TGTGCCAGCAGTGAATTGACCCAAGACGGGGAGCTGTTTTTT. Its protein product is CASSELTQDGELFF.

This clonotype appeared many times. The rearrangement links TRBV12-3 or TRBV12-4 to TRBJ1-5; D gene ambiguous. The V end lost 2 bases, the J end lost 0 bases, and 8 bases lay between the germline ends. This CDR3 is 15 amino acids long. CDR3 sequence (DNA): TGTGCCAGCAGTTTAAAACGGTATAGCAATCAGCCCCAGCATTTT. It encodes CASSLKRYSNQPQHF.

CDR3 in amino acids: CASRPAGLNYGYTF. The CDR3 nucleotides read TGTGCCAGCAGGCCCGCGGGTTTGAACTATGGCTACACCTTC. The chain carries TRBV28 and TRBJ1-2; D is uncertain. V lost 6 bases to trimming and J lost 2 bases, with 13 bases between them. This CDR3 comprises 14 residues. Per the germline V gene, CDR1 is MDHEN and CDR2 is SYDVKM.

This clonotype was observed a handful of times. J is TRBJ2-7 and V is TRBV4-1; tentative D call: TRBD2 (5 bases). The CDR3 consists of 17 residues. CDR1 and CDR2 (germline): MGHRA, YSYEKL. Trimming shortened V by 0 bases and J by 2 bases, and 17 bases separated the two germline ends. The CDR3 region is CASSQDNMGGRAYEQYF. CDR3 DNA: TGCGCCAGCAGCCAAGATAATATGGGCGGGCGCGCCTACGAGCAGTACTTC.

The chain combines TRBV27 with TRBJ2-7; the D gene is possibly TRBD2 (5 bases). Germline V gene data show CDR1 as MNHEY and CDR2 as SMNVEV (reference sequence). The CDR3 totals 14 residues. V lost 6 bases and J lost 2, with 14 bases in between. This CDR3 reads CASSTLGEPYEQYF. CDR3 nucleotide sequence: TGTGCCAGCAGCACCCTCGGGGAACCCTACGAGCAGTACTTC.

The J gene is TRBJ1-2, the V gene TRBV6-2 or TRBV6-3; a possible D gene is TRBD1 (6 bases). Germline V gene data show CDR1 as MNHEY and CDR2 as SVGEGT. This CDR3 is built from 14 residues. The V and J ends lost 7 bases and 4 bases respectively, with 16 bases between them. The chain's CDR3 is CASNLHLGAYGYTF. CDR3 sequence (DNA): TGTGCCAGCAATTTACACCTGGGGGCCTATGGCTACACCTTC.

V is TRBV4-1 and J is TRBJ2-1; TRBD1 matches at 9 bases. The germline gives CDR1 MGHRA, CDR2 YSYEKL. The CDR3 totals 17 residues. V shed 2 bases and J 3 bases; nucleotides not matched to a gene: 8. The CDR3 coding sequence is TGCGCCAGCAGCCAAAGACTCCTGGACAGGGGCTACAATGAGCAGTTCTTC. Amino acid sequence: CASSQRLLDRGYNEQFF.

This clonotype was picked up a small number of times. This may stem from a read error, because a much larger clone lies one nucleotide away. The J gene is TRBJ2-7, the V gene TRBV5-6; the match to TRBD1 covers 10 bases. CDR3 length: 14 residues. Trimming removed 3 bases from V and 5 bases from J; junction bases left unmatched: 5. From germline, CDR1 is SGHDT and CDR2 YYEEEE. CDR3 DNA sequence: TGTGCCAGCAGCTCCCGGGACAGGGGAGACGAGCAGTACTTC. As protein: CASSSRDRGDEQYF.

This clonotype came up many times. The chain joins TRBV7-2 to TRBJ2-3; possibly TRBD1 for D (6 bases). Germline loops: CDR1 SGHTA, CDR2 FQGNSA. This CDR3 contains 15 residues. Between the trimmed V and J ends, which lost 1 base and 3 bases, there was a span of 11 bases. For the CDR3, the DNA is TGTGCCAGCAGCTTAGAGGTCCAGGGGACAGATACGCAGTATTTT. It yields the protein CASSLEVQGTDTQYF.